The T cell receptor (beta chain) described here comes from a study of OX40 agonist ivuxolimab in advanced cancers. In the study overall: Ivuxolimab doses were 0.01, 0.1, 0.3, 1.5, 3 or 10 mg/kg every 2 weeks. Three patients responded partially, comprising one with hepatocellular carcinoma and two with cutaneous melanoma.

Whole-study results and caveats: With doses of 0.1 to 3.0 mg/kg, CD4+ and CD8+ blood T cells had undergone clonal expansion by week 6.

This clone was seen a few times. Its antigen is undetermined. V lost 6 bases and J 1 base, leaving 14 bases between the germline ends. CDR1 is SGDLS and CDR2 is YYNGEE in the germline V gene. This CDR3 has 15 residues. TCRdb's copy holds only in-frame clones and misses some; the assay was immunoSEQ multiplex PCR. The table has approximately 68,000 clones, 82% seen once; the top ten hold less than 7.5%. The material sequenced was CD4+ or CD8+ T cells sorted from blood, taken in a trial of the OX40 agonist ivuxolimab. J is TRBJ1-5 and V is TRBV9; a weak D match, TRBD1 (6 bases). The TCR originated in an adult with an advanced solid tumor such as melanoma, head and neck, liver or kidney cancer. The DNA of the CDR3 is TGTGCCAGCAATATACAGGGCCTAAGCAATCAGCCCCAGCATTTT. Its translation: CASNIQGLSNQPQHF. The full variable domain, with the rest looked up from reference TRBV9 and TRBJ1-5, is DSGVTQTPKHLITATGQRVTLRCSPRSGDLSVYWYQQSLDQGLQFLIQYYNGEERAKGNILERFSAQQFPDLHSELNLSSLELGDSALYFCASNIQGLSNQPQHFGDGTRLSIL.